This passage covers 9 T cell receptor beta chains from one sample sequenced in a study of blood T cell repertoires in COVID-19. Sequencing used immunoSEQ multiplex PCR; TCRdb keeps in-frame clones, though not all of them. The data hold 120,000 to 150,000 clones, with over 70% observed a single time. Sequencing input: PBMCs or T cells enriched from blood (not recorded which). The receptors were gathered from a man aged 45-65 years in a cohort exposed to, infected with or recovered from COVID-19 (not recorded which).

The chain joins TRBV6-1 to TRBJ2-4; D ambiguous. Trimming took off 0 bases at V and 5 bases at J, with 14 bases between the two ends. The germline V gene encodes CDR1 MNHNS and CDR2 SASEGT. This CDR3 has 16 residues. CDR3 region: CASSEARYPRENIQYF. The CDR3 DNA sequence: TGTGCCAGCAGTGAAGCCCGATACCCCCGCGAAAACATTCAGTACTTC.

This chain links TRBV18 with TRBJ1-4; the D gene is possibly TRBD1 (6 bases). Germline V CDR1 and CDR2: KGHSH, LQKENI. V lost 1 base, J lost 6 bases, and 6 bases lay in between. The CDR3 covers 13 residues. The CDR3 nucleotides read TGTGCCAGCTCACCACAGGGGGATGAAAAACTGTTTTTT. It translates to CASSPQGDEKLFF.

The rearrangement joins TRBV2 to TRBJ1-1, with 7 nucleotides matching TRBD1. Trimming cost V 8 bases and J 5 bases; bases outside gene matches: 8. The CDR3 spans 13 residues. Germline V gene sequence: CDR1 SNHLY, CDR2 FYNNEI. The CDR3 protein is CASSPETGTEAFF. The CDR3 nucleotides read TGTGCCAGCTCCCCGGAGACAGGGACTGAAGCTTTCTTT.

This clone was counted a few times. The CDR3 coding sequence is TGTGCCAGCAGCACCGACAGTAACTCTTCACCCCTCCACTTT. Amino acid sequence: CASSTDSNSSPLHF. The chain links TRBV7-2 to TRBJ1-6; a possible D gene is TRBD1 (5 bases). V lost 5 bases to trimming and J lost 9 bases, with 14 bases between them. Germline V gene data show CDR1 as SGHTA and CDR2 as FQGNSA. The CDR3 extends over 14 amino acids.

The chain is built from TRBV6-6 and TRBJ1-1; tentative D call: TRBD1 (6 bases). Germline V gene data show CDR1 as MNHNY and CDR2 as SVGAGI (reference sequence). V lost 7 bases, J lost 2 bases, and 11 bases lay in between. The CDR3 length is 13 residues. CDR3 sequence: CASTGQINTEAFF. CDR3 in DNA: TGTGCCAGCACAGGACAGATCAACACTGAAGCTTTCTTT.

The genes are TRBV15 and TRBJ1-2; D is uncertain. The CDR3 loop spans 14 amino acids. V dropped 0 bases and J dropped 9 bases, with 14 bases sitting between them. The germline V gene has CDR1 LNHNV and CDR2 YYDKDF (reference sequence). CDR3 DNA: TGTGCCACCAGCAGAGATATCGAGGGTAGGAGCTACACCTTC. Translating it yields CATSRDIEGRSYTF.

V and J are TRBV5-4 and TRBJ2-7; D is unclear. The CDR3 is 14 residues long. Germline V gene sequence: CDR1 SGHNT, CDR2 YYREEE (reference sequence). Trimming shortened V by 3 bases and J by 1 base, and 11 bases separated the two germline ends. The CDR3 nucleotides are TGTGCCAGCAGCTCCAGGTATCATTCCTACGAGCAGTACTTC. As protein: CASSSRYHSYEQYF.

This chain links TRBV9 with TRBJ1-2, with 11 positions matching TRBD1. CDR1 is SGDLS and CDR2 is YYNGEE in the germline V gene. This CDR3 contains 16 residues. V lost 4 bases and J lost 2; bases outside the gene matches: 7. The chain's CDR3 is CASSPRGDRGNYGYTF. DNA for the CDR3: TGTGCCAGCAGCCCTAGGGGGGACAGGGGGAACTATGGCTACACCTTC.

The V gene is TRBV7-2, the J gene TRBJ2-1, with 11 bases matching TRBD2. The junction had 10 bases not matched to a gene; V was cut back by 2 bases and J by 10 bases. From germline, CDR1 is SGHTA and CDR2 FQGNSA. CDR3 length: 16 residues. CDR3 DNA sequence: TGTGCCAGCAGCTTACTCCCTACTAGCGGGGGAATGGAGCAGTTCTTC. Translation gives CASSLLPTSGGMEQFF.